This T cell receptor beta chain originates from a study of cytomegalovirus exposure and HLA in healthy donors. Trimming took off 0 bases at V and 4 bases at J, with 12 bases between the two ends. Germline V gene lookup returns CDR1 SGHDT and CDR2 YYEEEE. The CDR3 runs 15 residues. Clones were read by immunoSEQ multiplex PCR, and TCRdb kept only the in-frame ones, dropping some. The sample includes roughly 250,000 clones, 90% of them seen just once. J is TRBJ2-3 and V is TRBV5-6, with TRBD2 as a possible D gene (6 bases). Material for sequencing was PBMCs. The TCR comes from a woman between 18 and 30 years old in good health and CMV-seronegative. The CDR3 region is CASSLAGSGADTQYF. The CDR3 nucleotides read TGTGCCAGCAGCTTGGCGGGTTCGGGGGCAGATACGCAGTATTTT.